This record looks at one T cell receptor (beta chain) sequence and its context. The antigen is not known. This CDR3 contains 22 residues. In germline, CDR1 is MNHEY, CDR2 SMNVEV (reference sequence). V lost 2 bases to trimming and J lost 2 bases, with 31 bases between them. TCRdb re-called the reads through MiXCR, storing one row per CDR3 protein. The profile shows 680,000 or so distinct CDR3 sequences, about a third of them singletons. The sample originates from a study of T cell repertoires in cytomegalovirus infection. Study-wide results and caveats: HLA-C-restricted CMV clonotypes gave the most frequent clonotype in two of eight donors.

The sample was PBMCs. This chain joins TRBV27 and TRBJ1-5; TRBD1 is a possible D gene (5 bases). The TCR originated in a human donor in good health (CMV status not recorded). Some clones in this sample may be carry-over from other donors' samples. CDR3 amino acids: CASSLRGLVGVGGILGNQPQHF. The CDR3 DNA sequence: TGTGCCAGCAGTTTAAGGGGCTTGGTTGGGGTGGGGGGAATCCTTGGCAATCAGCCCCAGCATTTT.